This T cell receptor (beta chain) was identified during a study of regulatory T cells in long-lasting Graves disease. To make TCR beta libraries, researchers used iRepertoire HTBI primers and Arm-PCR of CDR3 regions. TCRdb used MiXCR to reprocess the multiplex PCR reads, holding one entry per CDR3 protein. The sample shows about 620,000 distinct CDR3 sequences, 16% of them seen only once. Time point given: newly diagnosed GD, antithyroid drugs for less than 3 months. Construction of the TCR library relied on RNA isolated from PBMCs. The same data also went into a second study, on T cells in Graves' hyperthyroidism and ophthalmopathy.

Sequenced material: peripheral blood mononuclear cells (PBMCs), taken at new diagnosis, from a patient treated with antithyroid drugs. The TCR was taken from a woman in her twenties or thirties with Graves disease.

CDR3 nucleotide sequence: TGTGCCAGCAGTCCCGGGACAGGGTACGACTACACCTTC. Its translation: CASSPGTGYDYTF. This chain joins TRBV6-2 or TRBV6-3 and TRBJ1-2; 9 nucleotides align to TRBD1. The trim removed 5 bases at V and 10 bases at J, leaving 8 bases unmatched. Germline V CDR1 and CDR2: MNHEY, SVGEGT. This CDR3 has 13 residues.